These T cell receptor beta chains were read from a single sample in a study of vaccination and CD4 T cells after COVID-19. TCRdb itself ran the PCR reads through MiXCR, one entry per CDR3 protein. The data show some 9,300 distinct CDR3 sequences, 60% to 70% seen once. No antigen is known for these receptors. The material sequenced was CD4+ T cells from blood, cultured in vitro. These receptor sequences come from a human donor who had recovered from COVID-19. CDR3s include the opening cysteine and the closing phenylalanine or tryptophan.

v_gene	j_gene	CDR3aa
TRBV7-2	TRBJ1-5	CASSLARDQPQHF
TRBV6-1	TRBJ2-7	CASSEMTSAYEQYF
TRBV9	TRBJ2-3	CASSVEASGVRDTQYF
TRBV24-1	TRBJ2-1	CATSLRAGYNEQFF
TRBV20-1	TRBJ1-6	CSARARRAGGNSPLHF
TRBV5-1	TRBJ2-1	CASSYGLAGVTYNEQFF
TRBV6-5	TRBJ1-1	CASSYMQGVTEAFF
TRBV2	TRBJ2-1	CASSRTSGKVNEQFF
TRBV5-4	TRBJ1-4	CASSLGTGGEKLFF
TRBV20-1	TRBJ1-1	CSAPMNNRGLGAFF
TRBV5-1	TRBJ2-1	CASSLTSGGYNEQFF
TRBV7-8	TRBJ1-6	CASSFGQGNSPLHF
TRBV9	TRBJ1-1	CASSPGRAHITEAFF
TRBV11-2	TRBJ1-2	CASSQSDRSDYGYTF
TRBV2	TRBJ2-4	CASSAQGSGNIQYF
TRBV20-1	TRBJ1-2	CSALDGAGANYGYTF
TRBV2	TRBJ1-1	CASSRQGTGDEAFF
TRBV19	TRBJ1-1	CASSIDRWNTEAFF
TRBV5-4	TRBJ2-7	CASSHRASNEQYF
TRBV20-1	TRBJ2-3	CSARDLGTGGAMYF
TRBV24-1	TRBJ2-1	CATSTLAGDSNEQFF
TRBV19	TRBJ1-5	CASSIAGRDQPQHF
TRBV19	TRBJ2-2	CASGQGLADTGELFF
TRBV9	TRBJ2-2	CASSVLAGDNTGELFF
TRBV7-9	TRBJ2-3	CASMFADTQYF
TRBV24-1	TRBJ2-1	CATRMSGSVDEQFF
TRBV27	TRBJ2-3	CASNRRQFSTDTQYF
TRBV10-3	TRBJ1-2	CAIREGANYGYTF
TRBV25-1	TRBJ2-2	CASSEPGTGAGELFF
TRBV5-3	TRBJ1-2	CARSLFVRPCGYTF
TRBV20-1	TRBJ2-2	CSASDRLAGELFF
TRBV27	TRBJ2-5	CASSLSVGSQETQYF
TRBV20-1	TRBJ2-5	CSAARSQGETQYF
TRBV4-2	TRBJ2-4	CASSQAGLAKNIQYF
TRBV6-2/TRBV6-3	TRBJ1-2	CASSYVRTGGGYGYTF
TRBV20-1	TRBJ2-5	CSAPGLAGIGTQYF
TRBV11-3	TRBJ2-7	CASSLVGRSTYEQYF
TRBV24-1	TRBJ2-2	CATSDNRDTGELFF
TRBV28	TRBJ1-1	CASSSPWGPYTEAFF
TRBV2	TRBJ1-2	CASMDRSNYGYTF
TRBV7-8	TRBJ2-7	CASSLARLNEQYF
TRBV27	TRBJ1-5	CASRARQGRNQPQHF
TRBV7-2	TRBJ2-2	CASSLAGLAGTGELFF